This T cell receptor beta chain was identified in a study of blood T cell dynamics during melanoma immunotherapy. Findings and limits, study-wide: The study could not tell melanoma-specific clones from general immune activation.

Time point meaning: pre-treatment baseline. Patients had no prior systemic cancer treatment, immunosuppressants or other active cancers. Each bulk PBMC sample had 300 to 350 ng DNA loaded. This table comes from immunoSEQ multiplex PCR, and its TCRdb copy is limited to in-frame clones, with some not included. Among more than 15,000 clones listed, about 80% were seen once. This clone has only a few counts. Its antigen is not identified. Germline CDR1 is LGHNA and CDR2 is YNFKEQ. Trimming took 0 bases from V and 5 from J; bases not matched to a gene: 6. The CDR3 is made up of 15 amino acids. The V call is TRBV4-2, the J call TRBJ1-2; 7 bases align to TRBD1. This sequence originates from a human donor with melanoma. The specimen comprised blood, sampled from a patient treated with checkpoint blockade. CDR3 loop: CASSQDIGTDYGYTF. The CDR3, as DNA: TGTGCCAGCAGCCAAGATATAGGGACAGATTATGGCTACACCTTC.